What follows are 15 T cell receptor beta chains derived from one specimen sequenced in a study of CD8 T cells in Susac syndrome (dated by TCRdb to the late 2010s). Library preparation used the immunoSEQ multiplex PCR assay. RNA was extracted using the RNeasy kit, and roughly 0.5 to 1 microgram was reverse transcribed with random hexamers. The raw public data were reprocessed by TCRdb itself: fastp quality trimming at Q25, MiXCR clonotype calling, in-frame beta chains only. Each CDR3 protein appears once, grouped with its most common genes and DNA. Across this sample there are a few hundred thousand distinct CDR3 sequences, with 92% seen only once. The ten largest clones represent less than 0.08% of the sample. Sequencing was carried out using CD4+ T cells from PBMCs. These receptors all stem from a human donor with multiple sclerosis.

The chain links TRBV20-1 to TRBJ2-2; possible D gene TRBD2, 6 bases. Germline lookup yields CDR1 DFQATT and CDR2 SNEGSKA (reference sequence). The CDR3 length is 16 residues. Deletions cut 0 bases from V and 7 bases from J, with 18 bases between. CDR3 loop: CSARDHTSQDHGELFF. CDR3 bases: TGCAGTGCTAGAGATCATACTAGCCAGGATCACGGGGAGCTGTTTTTT.

In its sample, this clonotype was seen a few times. This chain joins TRBV29-1 and TRBJ2-5, with D tentatively TRBD2 (6 bases). The V gene lost 3 bases and the J gene lost 5 bases, with 7 bases spanning the gap. Germline CDR1 SQVTM, CDR2 ANQGSEA. The CDR3 extends over 11 amino acids. The CDR3 sequence is CSVEAGETQYF. The CDR3, as DNA: TGCAGCGTTGAGGCGGGGGAGACCCAGTACTTC.

This clonotype was seen a few times. The V call is TRBV4-3, the J call TRBJ2-5; TRBD1 might be the D (6 bases). Germline V gene data show CDR1 as LGHNA and CDR2 as YSLEER. The CDR3 spans 15 residues. With 3 bases removed from V and 1 base from J, the gap between germline ends came to 12 bases. The CDR3 here is CASSHSGQPQETQYF. DNA of the CDR3: TGCGCCAGCAGCCATAGTGGACAGCCCCAAGAGACCCAGTACTTC.

This chain connects TRBV20-1 to TRBJ1-1, with a possible D match to TRBD1 (5 bases). CDR1 and CDR2 from the germline V gene are DFQATT and SNEGSKA (reference sequence). CDR3 size: 13 residues. Trimming stripped 5 bases from V and 5 bases from J, with 15 bases between. CDR3: CSAWSREDTEAFF. CDR3 nucleotides: TGCAGTGCTTGGAGCAGGGAGGATACTGAAGCTTTCTTT.

The rearrangement uses TRBV19 and TRBJ2-3; a possible D gene is TRBD2 (6 bases). V was trimmed by 5 bases and J by 2 bases, leaving 14 bases between them. Germline V gene lookup returns CDR1 LNHDA and CDR2 SQIVND (reference sequence). There are 15 residues in the CDR3. The CDR3 coding sequence is TGTGCCAGTAGTCGACGCGGGGAAATCACAGATACGCAGTATTTT. The encoded protein is CASSRRGEITDTQYF.

This rearrangement joins TRBV29-1 to TRBJ1-1, with TRBD1 identical over 12 bases. The CDR3 has 14 residues. The germline gives CDR1 SQVTM, CDR2 ANQGSEA. J gave up 4 bases and V 7 bases, and 7 bases lay outside the gene matches. The CDR3 reads CSARDRGRSTEAFF. CDR3 coding DNA: TGCAGCGCCAGGGACAGGGGGCGTAGCACTGAAGCTTTCTTT.

This chain connects TRBV30 to TRBJ1-6; 8 bases agree with TRBD1. After removal of 2 bases from V and 10 bases from J, the junction contained 16 bases not matched to a gene. Per germline, CDR1 GTSNPN and CDR2 SVGIG (reference sequence). This CDR3 comprises 17 residues. In DNA, the CDR3 is TGTGCCTGGAGTCAATCCTTATCCGGGACAGGAGGGTCACCCCTCCACTTT. Protein sequence: CAWSQSLSGTGGSPLHF.

This chain joins TRBV6-5 and TRBJ2-7; D not resolved. Germline loops: CDR1 MNHEY, CDR2 SVGAGI. V lost 6 bases and J 1 base, leaving 16 bases between the germline ends. This CDR3 has 15 amino acids. CDR3 residues: CASSPGYLRSYEQYF. The CDR3 bases are TGTGCCAGCAGCCCCGGATACTTAAGGTCCTACGAGCAGTACTTC.

The V gene is TRBV29-1, the J gene TRBJ1-4; unclear D gene. This CDR3 contains 11 residues. Germline V gene lookup returns CDR1 SQVTM and CDR2 ANQGSEA. Deletions cut 7 bases from V and 4 bases from J, with 7 bases between. In DNA, the CDR3 is TGCAGCGCCGGTTATAATGAAAAACTGTTTTTT. It translates to CSAGYNEKLFF.

The chain joins TRBV6-2 or TRBV6-3 to TRBJ2-7; D uncertain. Germline V gene sequence: CDR1 MNHEY, CDR2 SVGEGT. This CDR3 spans 12 amino acids. V dropped 5 bases and J dropped 0 bases, with 5 bases sitting between them. CDR3: CASSTSSYEQYF. DNA of the CDR3: TGTGCCAGCAGTACCAGCTCCTACGAGCAGTACTTC.

This chain uses TRBV10-3 with TRBJ1-1; D is perhaps TRBD1 (6 bases). Germline CDR1 ENHRY, CDR2 SYGVKD. This CDR3 contains 14 residues. Trimming pared 7 bases from V and 1 base from J, leaving 13 bases between. The CDR3, as DNA: TGTGCCATCACTGAAAAACAGGGGAACACTGAAGCTTTCTTT. Its protein is CAITEKQGNTEAFF.

J is TRBJ2-7 and V is TRBV7-2; 8 bases fit TRBD2. The CDR3 extends over 14 amino acids. The germline V gene has CDR1 SGHTA and CDR2 FQGNSA. V shed 5 bases, J shed 1 base, and the junction held 4 bases outside the gene matches. In nucleotides, the CDR3 is TGTGCCAGCAGCCCCGGGGGGGGGTCCTACGAGCAGTACTTC. Amino acid sequence: CASSPGGGSYEQYF.

The chain joins TRBV5-1 to TRBJ1-3; TRBD1 matches at 7 bases. V was clipped by 2 bases and J by 2 bases; unmatched bases: 4. Per the germline V gene, CDR1 is SGHRS and CDR2 is YFSETQ. This CDR3 is built from 15 residues. CDR3 sequence: CASSLEGAAGNTIYF. The DNA of the CDR3 is TGCGCCAGCAGCTTAGAGGGGGCGGCTGGAAACACCATATATTTT.

The genes are TRBV20-1 and TRBJ2-3; D perhaps matches TRBD2 (6 bases). V dropped 6 bases and J dropped 2 bases, with 18 bases sitting between them. Germline CDR1 and CDR2: DFQATT and SNEGSKA (reference sequence). This CDR3 has 15 residues. CDR3 nucleotides: TGCAGTGCGAGAAGTGGGCGGGGAAACACAGATACGCAGTATTTT. It codes for CSARSGRGNTDTQYF.

This clonotype was detected only a few times. V is TRBV3-1 and J is TRBJ2-7, with 8 nucleotides matching TRBD2. Germline V gene sequence: CDR1 LGHDT, CDR2 YNNKEL (reference sequence). The CDR3 consists of 16 residues. V dropped 3 bases and J dropped 2; count of bases not matched to a gene: 9. The CDR3: CASSQTTTSGPYEQYF. The CDR3 coding sequence is TGTGCCAGCAGCCAGACAACAACTAGCGGCCCCTACGAGCAGTACTTC.